Each of the 4 T cell receptor beta chains below was sequenced from the same sample in a study of blood T cells in healthy people across ages (dated by TCRdb to 2013 to 2016). Library preparation used 5' RACE. The run used an Illumina HiSeq 2500. The second PCR ran for about 6 to 12 cycles and used a J-beta primer mix along with a sample-barcoded 5' primer. The raw public data were reprocessed by TCRdb itself: fastp quality trimming at Q25, MiXCR clonotype calling, in-frame beta chains only. Rows are unified per CDR3 protein, each entry keeping the most common DNA and genes. This sample comprises around 1.5 million distinct CDR3 sequences, roughly 60% of them detected only once. The top ten clonotypes cover 6.5% to 8.5% of the sample. Sequenced input: blood. These TCRs come from a young man in good health.

This clonotype has more than one count but fewer than ten. The chain carries TRBV29-1 and TRBJ2-6; maybe TRBD1 (6 bases). The CDR3 spans 15 residues. The V gene lost 7 bases and the J gene lost 2 bases, with 15 bases spanning the gap. Germline V gives CDR1 SQVTM, CDR2 ANQGSEA. In DNA form, the CDR3 reads TGCAGCGCAAAACATCAGGGGCCTGGGGCCAACGTCCTGACTTTC. The encoded protein is CSAKHQGPGANVLTF.

CDR3 region: CASSSLPLLGSNKETQYF. The CDR3 DNA sequence: TGTGCCAGCAGTTCTCTTCCTCTTTTGGGGTCAAATAAAGAGACCCAGTACTTC. The V call is TRBV27, the J call TRBJ2-5; no clear D. In germline, CDR1 is MNHEY, CDR2 SMNVEV (reference sequence). The V end was cut by 4 bases, the J end by 3 bases, with 24 bases between. This CDR3 comprises 18 residues.

Details on this clonotype: Because it lacks the conserved phenylalanine or tryptophan at the end, this CDR3 is likely a read error. The chain carries TRBV5-1 and TRBJ2-7; 11 positions agree with TRBD1. The germline V gene encodes CDR1 SGHRS and CDR2 YFSETQ. The CDR3 runs to 16 residues. V lost 0 bases and J lost 3; bases outside the gene matches: 5. CDR3 DNA: TGCGCCAGCAGCTTGGAAACCGGGACAGGGGGCTACGAGCAGTACTTA. It translates to CASSLETGTGGYEQYL.

The genes are TRBV7-9 and TRBJ1-5; D is uncertain. Germline-derived CDR1 and CDR2 are SEHNR and FQNEAQ (reference sequence). This CDR3 comprises 14 residues. V lost 5 bases to trimming and J lost 2 bases, with 10 bases between them. The CDR3 reads CASSTREGNQPQHF. The CDR3 region has the DNA TGTGCCAGCAGCACACGGGAGGGCAATCAGCCCCAGCATTTT. The full variable domain, with the rest looked up from reference TRBV7-9 and TRBJ1-5, is DTGVSQNPRHKITKRGQNVTFRCDPISEHNRLYWYRQTLGQGPEFLTYFQNEAQLEKSRLLSDRFSAERPKGSFSTLEIQRTEQGDSAMYLCASSTREGNQPQHFGDGTRLSIL.